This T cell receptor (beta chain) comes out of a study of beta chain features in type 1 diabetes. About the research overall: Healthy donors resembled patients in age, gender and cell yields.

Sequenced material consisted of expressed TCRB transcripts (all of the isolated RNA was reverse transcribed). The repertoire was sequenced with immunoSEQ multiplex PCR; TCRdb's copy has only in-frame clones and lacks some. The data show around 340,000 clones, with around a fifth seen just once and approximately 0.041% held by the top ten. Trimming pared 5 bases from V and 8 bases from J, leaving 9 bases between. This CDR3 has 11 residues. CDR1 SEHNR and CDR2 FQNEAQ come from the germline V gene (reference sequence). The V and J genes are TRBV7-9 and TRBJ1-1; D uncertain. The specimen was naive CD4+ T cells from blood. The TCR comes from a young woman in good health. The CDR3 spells CASSPREEAFF. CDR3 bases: TGTGCCAGCAGCCCTAGGGAGGAAGCTTTCTTT.